Many counts were recorded for the clone carrying this TCR beta chain. The study's library attached unique molecular identifiers to single cDNA molecules. In the study's own analysis: Samples had a median of roughly 100,000 TCRs, ranging 23,224 to 690,600. MiXCR, applied by TCRdb to the RACE reads, yields one record per CDR3 protein. The V and J calls were determined by TCRdb, not by the authors. The table shows 250,000 or so distinct CDR3 sequences, with 7.7% occurring only once. This record comes from a study of human T cells and chemical hapten exposure. About the study: Each patient's scalp received weekly diphenylcyclopropenone throughout the approximately 25-week study.

The time point was: pre-sensitization, week 0. As for treatment: therapeutic diphenylcyclopropenone sensitization with weekly scalp DPC. Blood draws came first, before each patch test. This CDR3 is 13 amino acids long. V was pared by 0 bases and J by 5 bases, with 7 bases between. Germline V gene data show CDR1 as SEHNR and CDR2 as FQNEAQ (reference sequence). The gene calls are TRBV7-9 and TRBJ1-2; D gene uncertain. The source was whole blood, collected in connection with sensitization to the hapten diphenylcyclopropenone (DPC). The receptor was derived from a man in his late teens or twenties with alopecia areata. Some clones in this sample may be carry-over from other donors' samples. The CDR3: CASSLADQYGYTF. The CDR3 DNA is TGTGCCAGCAGCTTAGCCGACCAATATGGCTACACCTTC.